This T cell receptor (beta chain) is from a study of cytomegalovirus exposure and HLA in healthy donors. About the research overall: Sequencing of some 190 million T cells in an earlier analysis found 90 million to 120 million unique TCR beta sequences. The Caucasian-associated ancestry cluster contained about 80% of the approximately 390 genotyped donors. Overall study results and limits: Researchers counted roughly 150 TCR beta chains as cytomegalovirus-associated. The classifier reportedly diagnosed cytomegalovirus status with high sensitivity and specificity.

This PCR relied on a set of 60 Vbeta primers and 13 Jbeta primers. The repertoire was sequenced with immunoSEQ multiplex PCR; TCRdb's copy has only in-frame clones and lacks some. Its table records 80,000 to 95,000 clones. This CDR3 is built from 13 residues. Trimming left V 3 bases short and J 7 bases short, with 12 bases between. Looked up from germline, CDR1 is WNHNN and CDR2 is SYGVQD (reference sequence). Regarding this clone: Its target is unknown.

Sequencing input: PBMCs. This sequence was found in a man aged 50 to 60 in good health and CMV-seropositive. This chain uses TRBV10-1 with TRBJ1-2, with a weak D call TRBD1 (5 bases). The CDR3 DNA sequence: TGCGCCAGCAGTGAACCCAAAGGGGCTGGCTACACCTTC. Encoded protein: CASSEPKGAGYTF.